Shown below are 5 T cell receptor beta chains from a single sample sequenced in a study of shared clonotypes between healthy human individuals. Sequenced by immunoSEQ multiplex PCR; TCRdb stores in-frame clones only, minus some. Among about 1 million clones, about 76% were seen once, and the ten largest hold about 1.5%. Input material: memory CD4+ T cells sorted from blood. The subset denotes: CD45RA-negative fraction. These receptors were obtained from a young man in good health.

This clone appeared once. V and J are TRBV28 and TRBJ1-2; D call uncertain. In germline, CDR1 is MDHEN, CDR2 SYDVKM. The CDR3 contains 14 residues. The ends were cut back, 6 bases at V and 6 bases at J, with 17 bases in the middle. The CDR3 region is CASRQHGFRDGYTF. CDR3 coding DNA: TGTGCCAGCAGACAACACGGGTTTAGGGATGGCTACACCTTC.

With respect to this clone: The sample contains more than one DNA sequence encoding this CDR3. The genes are TRBV7-2 and TRBJ1-2; the D gene is possibly TRBD1 (5 bases). The germline V gene has CDR1 SGHTA and CDR2 FQGNSA. The CDR3 extends over 13 amino acids. With 2 bases removed from V and 1 base from J, the gap between germline ends came to 5 bases. The CDR3 reads CASSLQGNYGYTF. In DNA, the CDR3 is TGTGCCAGCAGCTTACAGGGTAACTATGGCTACACCTTC.

The V and J genes are TRBV6-6 and TRBJ1-5, with TRBD1 as a possible D gene (5 bases). Trimming stripped 7 bases from V and 4 bases from J, with 14 bases between. Germline CDR1 and CDR2: MNHNY and SVGAGI (reference sequence). The CDR3 is 14 amino acids. For the CDR3, the DNA is TGTGCCAGCATCGGAAGGGGAAAGAATCAGCCCCAGCATTTT. Residues: CASIGRGKNQPQHF.

This clone appeared once. The genes are TRBV21-1 and TRBJ1-1; the table calls TRBD1, which could not be checked here. TRBV21-1 is noted as a pseudogene. This CDR3 is built from 16 residues. Written as DNA, the CDR3 is TGTGCCAGCAGCAATTACGAGGGGGTCGGGAACACTGAAGCTTTCTTT. This translates into CASSNYEGVGNTEAFF.

DNA of the CDR3: TGTGCCAGCAACATACAGGGGGGCGAGCAGTACTTC. Translating gives CASNIQGGEQYF. The rearrangement links TRBV6-5 to TRBJ2-7; 8 bases align to TRBD1. J lost 6 bases, V lost 7 bases, and 5 bases had no gene match. The CDR3 contains 12 residues. The germline CDR1 and CDR2 sequences are MNHEY and SVGAGI.